The 7 T cell receptor beta chains below all came from one sample that was sequenced in a study of neurological immune-mediated disorders. The time point is: longitudinal time-point 2. Each CDR3 protein is one row after TCRdb ran MiXCR on the 5' RACE reads. The sample yields about 49,000 distinct CDR3 sequences, around 13% seen once. Material for sequencing was PBMCs. These receptors all stem from a male donor with HTLV-1-associated myelopathy (HAM/TSP).

This clonotype showed up many times. The chain employs TRBV5-5 and TRBJ2-3, with a weak D call TRBD2 (6 bases). Trimming cost V 0 bases and J 6 bases, with 14 bases left between them. The CDR3 has 15 residues. CDR1 SGHKS and CDR2 YYEKEE come from the germline V gene (reference sequence). The CDR3 nucleotides read TGTGCCAGCAGCTTGGCGGGAGATAACCCGGATACGCAGTATTTT. It translates to CASSLAGDNPDTQYF. The whole variable domain, remainder taken from reference TRBV5-5 and TRBJ2-3, is DAGVTQSPTHLIKTRGQQVTLRCSPISGHKSVSWYQQVLGQGPQFIFQYYEKEERGRGNFPDRFSARQFPNYSSELNVNALLLGDSALYLCASSLAGDNPDTQYFGPGTRLTVL.

The chain recombines TRBV6-5 with TRBJ1-3; D may be TRBD1 (5 bases). Trimming left V 0 bases short and J 2 bases short, with 17 bases between. This CDR3 is built from 18 residues. Germline CDR1 and CDR2: MNHEY and SVGAGI. For the CDR3, the DNA is TGTGCCAGCAGTTACTCGGGGCTCCTGGAGGTTGCTGGAAACACCATATATTTT. Amino acid sequence: CASSYSGLLEVAGNTIYF.

This rearrangement joins TRBV20-1 to TRBJ1-6; D perhaps matches TRBD1 (6 bases). The length of the CDR3 is 12 residues. In germline, CDR1 is DFQATT, CDR2 SNEGSKA (reference sequence). V lost 6 bases and J lost 8, with 11 bases in between. As DNA, the CDR3 is TGCAGTGCAACTAACAGGGATTCACCCCTCCACTTT. It specifies CSATNRDSPLHF.

This clonotype is termed medium-sized. The V gene is TRBV20-1, the J gene TRBJ1-4, with no clear D. The CDR3 loop spans 11 amino acids. The ends were cut back, 0 bases at V and 5 bases at J, with 1 base in the middle. Germline V gives CDR1 DFQATT, CDR2 SNEGSKA (reference sequence). The CDR3 protein is CSARENEKLFF. CDR3 DNA sequence: TGCAGTGCTAGAGAGAATGAAAAACTGTTTTTT.

The chain links TRBV5-1 to TRBJ2-7; 10 nucleotides agree with TRBD2. The germline V gene has CDR1 SGHRS and CDR2 YFSETQ. The CDR3 length is 14 residues. V shed 0 bases and J 5 bases; nucleotides not matched to a gene: 2. The CDR3 region has the DNA TGCGCCAGCAGCTTGGGAGCGGGGGGGGACGAGCAGTACTTC. Translation: CASSLGAGGDEQYF. Combining the CDR3 with reference TRBV5-1 and TRBJ2-7 gives the whole variable domain KAGVTQTPRYLIKTRGQQVTLSCSPISGHRSVSWYQQTPGQGLQFLFEYFSETQRNKGNFPGRFSGRQFSNSRSEMNVSTLELGDSALYLCASSLGAGGDEQYFGPGTRLTVT.

This clonotype has a count of ten or more. V is TRBV20-1 and J is TRBJ1-5; D is unresolved. Germline V gives CDR1 DFQATT, CDR2 SNEGSKA (reference sequence). The CDR3 spans 13 residues. V gave up 0 bases and J gave up 4 bases, with 7 bases separating them. The CDR3 sequence is CSARDSANQPQHF. The CDR3 DNA sequence: TGCAGTGCTAGAGATTCAGCTAATCAGCCCCAGCATTTT.

This clonotype was observed a single time. The chain has TRBV20-1 and TRBJ1-5; D call uncertain. Germline CDR1 is DFQATT and CDR2 is SNEGSKA (reference sequence). The CDR3 covers 15 residues. CDR3 in DNA: TGCGGTGGAAGGGAACTGATGGCTAGCAATCAGCCCCAGCATTTT. Residues: CGGRELMASNQPQHF.